This T cell receptor beta chain was captured by sequencing in a study of T cell repertoires in cytomegalovirus infection. Study-level findings and limits: CMV carriers having the relevant HLA were flagged by cumulative public TCR beta family frequency. HLA-C-restricted CMV clonotypes gave the most frequent clonotype in two of eight donors.

This clonotype was detected many times. Its antigen remains unidentified. Trimming took 6 bases from V and 6 from J; bases not matched to a gene: 10. The CDR3 covers 15 residues. TCRdb re-called the reads through MiXCR, storing one row per CDR3 protein. The table has 250,000 or so distinct CDR3 sequences, more than 9% seen once. The sample was PBMCs. The chain joins TRBV12-3 or TRBV12-4 to TRBJ2-2; TRBD2 agrees at 7 bases. This clonotype originated in a human donor in good health (CMV status not recorded). Some clones in this sample may be carry-over from other donors' samples. The CDR3 sequence: CASRTGRNRAGELFF. The CDR3 DNA reads as TGTGCCAGCAGAACCGGGAGGAACCGCGCCGGGGAGCTGTTTTTT.